This T cell receptor (beta chain) is from a study of blood T cell repertoires in COVID-19. Study at large: Some COVID-19 samples were acute and others convalescent; all came from the United States, Italy and Spain.

Authors' processing steps: Estimated nucleated cell counts came from reference gene primer amplification. Produced via immunoSEQ multiplex PCR; TCRdb's table is partial and in-frame only. Clone size and V and J calls were adopted from that table, with D and trimming inferred from the DNA. Of around 170,000 clones listed, approximately 80% were seen once; the top ten hold 1.5%. The sequence was collected from a human donor in a cohort sampled during active COVID-19. Sequenced input: peripheral blood.

The chain's CDR3 is CASSLLRDYGYTF. The CDR3 DNA sequence: TGTGCCAGCAGCTTATTGAGGGACTATGGCTACACCTTC. J is TRBJ1-2 and V is TRBV7-8; D is unresolved. Trimming cost V 2 bases and J 3 bases, with 7 bases left between them. CDR1 is SGHVS, CDR2 FQNEAQ, per germline. This CDR3 has 13 residues.